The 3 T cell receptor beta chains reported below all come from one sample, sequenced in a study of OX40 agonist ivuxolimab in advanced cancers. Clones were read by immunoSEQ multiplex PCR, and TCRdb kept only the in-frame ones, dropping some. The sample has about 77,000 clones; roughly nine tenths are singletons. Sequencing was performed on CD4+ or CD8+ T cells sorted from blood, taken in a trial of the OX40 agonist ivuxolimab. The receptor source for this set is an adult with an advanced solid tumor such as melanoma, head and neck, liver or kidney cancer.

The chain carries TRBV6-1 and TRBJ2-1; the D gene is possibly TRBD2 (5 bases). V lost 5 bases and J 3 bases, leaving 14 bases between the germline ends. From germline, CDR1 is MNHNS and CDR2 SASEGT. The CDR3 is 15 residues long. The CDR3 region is CASSWELAGYNEQFF. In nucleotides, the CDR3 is TGTGCCAGCAGTTGGGAGCTAGCTGGCTACAATGAGCAGTTCTTC.

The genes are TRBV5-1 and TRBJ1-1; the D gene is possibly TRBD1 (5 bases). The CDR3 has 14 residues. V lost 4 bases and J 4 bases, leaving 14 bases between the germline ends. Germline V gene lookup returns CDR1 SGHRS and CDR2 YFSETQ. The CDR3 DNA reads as TGCGCCAGCAGCCCGGTGGCAGGGTCCACTGAAGCTTTCTTT. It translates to CASSPVAGSTEAFF. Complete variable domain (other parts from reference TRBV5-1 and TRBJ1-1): KAGVTQTPRYLIKTRGQQVTLSCSPISGHRSVSWYQQTPGQGLQFLFEYFSETQRNKGNFPGRFSGRQFSNSRSEMNVSTLELGDSALYLCASSPVAGSTEAFFGQGTRLTVV.

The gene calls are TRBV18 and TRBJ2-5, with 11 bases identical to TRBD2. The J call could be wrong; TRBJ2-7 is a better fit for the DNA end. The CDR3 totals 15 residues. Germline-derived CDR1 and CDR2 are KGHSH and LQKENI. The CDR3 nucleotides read TGTGCCAGCTCACCCGGGACTAGCGGTGCCTACGAGCAGTACTTC. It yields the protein CASSPGTSGAYEQYF.